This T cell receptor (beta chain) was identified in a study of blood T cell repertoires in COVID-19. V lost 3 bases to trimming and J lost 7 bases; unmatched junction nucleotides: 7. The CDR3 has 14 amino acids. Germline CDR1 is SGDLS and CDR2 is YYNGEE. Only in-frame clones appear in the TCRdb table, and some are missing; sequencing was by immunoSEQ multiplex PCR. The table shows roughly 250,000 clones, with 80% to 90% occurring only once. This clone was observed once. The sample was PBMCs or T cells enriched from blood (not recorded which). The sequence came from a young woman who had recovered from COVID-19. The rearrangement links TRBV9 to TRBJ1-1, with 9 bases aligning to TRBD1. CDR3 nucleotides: TGTGCCAGCAGCGAATGGACAGGGGAATTTGAAGCTTTCTTT. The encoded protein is CASSEWTGEFEAFF.